This T cell receptor (beta chain) came from a study of blood T cell repertoires in COVID-19. Study-wide context: Collection of acute and convalescent COVID-19 samples took place in the United States, Italy and Spain. PBMCs, B-cell-depleted T cells, or T cells were the source of the cDNA or gDNA that made up the material.

In the authors' methods: For nucleated cells, counts were estimated from reference gene primer amplification. Sequencing was performed with immunoSEQ multiplex PCR; in TCRdb, only in-frame clones are kept and a portion is missing. V and J calls and clone size are as listed in that table; D and trimming were resolved from the DNA. The repertoire includes 100,000 to 150,000 clones, around three quarters of them detected once, and approximately 5.6% sits in the top ten. V gave up 3 bases and J gave up 0 bases, with 5 bases separating them. The CDR3 totals 13 residues. Per germline, CDR1 SGHTA and CDR2 FQGNSA. With respect to this clone: Additional DNA sequences in this sample encode the identical CDR3.

The receptor was isolated from a man aged 65 to 79 with acute or convalescent COVID-19. This rearrangement joins TRBV7-2 to TRBJ1-1; unclear D gene. The sequenced sample consisted of peripheral blood. The CDR3 loop reads CASSFSLNTEAFF. CDR3 bases: TGTGCCAGCAGCTTTTCTCTGAACACTGAAGCTTTCTTT. Filled out from reference TRBV7-2 and TRBJ1-1, the complete variable domain reads GAGVSQSPSNKVTEKGKDVELRCDPISGHTALYWYRQSLGQGLEFLIYFQGNSAPDKSGLPSDRFSAERTGGSVSTLTIQRTQQEDSAVYLCASSFSLNTEAFFGQGTRLTVV.